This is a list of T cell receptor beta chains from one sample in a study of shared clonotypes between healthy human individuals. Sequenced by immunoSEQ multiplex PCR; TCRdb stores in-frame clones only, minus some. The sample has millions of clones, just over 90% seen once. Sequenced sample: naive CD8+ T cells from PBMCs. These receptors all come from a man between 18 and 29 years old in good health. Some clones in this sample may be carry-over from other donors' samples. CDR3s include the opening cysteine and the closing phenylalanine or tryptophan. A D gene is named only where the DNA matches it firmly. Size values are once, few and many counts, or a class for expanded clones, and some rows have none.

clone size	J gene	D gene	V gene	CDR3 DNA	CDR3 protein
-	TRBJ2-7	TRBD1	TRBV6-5	TGTGCCAGCAGTTACTACAGGGGTTCCTACGAGCAGTACTTC	CASSYYRGSYEQYF
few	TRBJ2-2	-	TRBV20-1	TGCAGTGCTAGAGATTCCGGGGAGCTGTTTTTT	CSARDSGELFF
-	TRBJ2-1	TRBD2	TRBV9	TGTGCCAGCAGCGTTGGACTAGCGGGAGGGATTTACAATGAGCAGTTCTTC	CASSVGLAGGIYNEQFF
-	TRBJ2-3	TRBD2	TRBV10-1	TGCGCCAGCAGTGAGACTAGCGCTACTACAGATACGCAGTATTTT	CASSETSATTDTQYF
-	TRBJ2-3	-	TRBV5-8	TGTGCCAGCAGCGGTTTACCGGACAGCCACACAGATACGCAGTATTTT	CASSGLPDSHTDTQYF
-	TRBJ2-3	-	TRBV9	TGTGCCAGCAGCGTAGGGGCGGATACGCAGTATTTT	CASSVGADTQYF
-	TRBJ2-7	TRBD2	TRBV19	TGTGCCAGTAGTCCTGCGGGGGACGAGCAGTACTTC	CASSPAGDEQYF
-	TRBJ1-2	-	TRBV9	TGTGCCAGCAGTGACAAGGTTGGCGGCTACACCTTC	CASSDKVGGYTF
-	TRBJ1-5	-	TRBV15	TGTGCCACCAGCAGAGAGTTGGCAGTTGATAGCAATCAGCCCCAGCATTTT	CATSRELAVDSNQPQHF
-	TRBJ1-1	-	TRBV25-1	TGTGCCAGCAGTGTTTTCGGTGAAGCTTTCTTT	CASSVFGEAFF
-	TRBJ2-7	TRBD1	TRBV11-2	TGTGCCAGCAGCTTTCAACAGGGGGCATCCTACGAGCAGTACTTC	CASSFQQGASYEQYF
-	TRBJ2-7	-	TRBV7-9	TGTGCCAGCAGGGCGGGGACTTCGACCTACGAGCAGTACTTC	CASRAGTSTYEQYF
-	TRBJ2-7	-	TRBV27	TGTGCCAGCAGTTTAGGGACTCACTACGAGCAGTACTTC	CASSLGTHYEQYF
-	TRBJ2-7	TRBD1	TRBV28	TGTGCCAGCAGTTTGCCCCGGGACAGGGGGGACTACGAGCAGTACTTC	CASSLPRDRGDYEQYF
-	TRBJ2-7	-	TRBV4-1	TGCGCCAGCACCCTCCGTTGGGGTCCCTACGAGCAGTACTTC	CASTLRWGPYEQYF
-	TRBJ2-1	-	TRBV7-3	TGTGCCAGCAGCTTAACGGGGGGCATCTCCTACAATGAGCAGTTCTTC	CASSLTGGISYNEQFF
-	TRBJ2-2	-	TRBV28	TGTGCCAGCAGCTTACCCTTCGGGGCCGGGGAGCTGTTTTTT	CASSLPFGAGELFF
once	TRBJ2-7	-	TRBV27	TGTGCCAGCAGTTTACTTAAGGACGGTTACGAGCAGTACTTC	CASSLLKDGYEQYF
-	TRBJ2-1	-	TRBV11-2	TGTGCCAGCAGCTCATACGGGAGTCTGTACAATGAGCAGTTCTTC	CASSSYGSLYNEQFF
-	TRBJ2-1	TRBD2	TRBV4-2	TGTGCCAGCAGCCAAAATAGCGGGGGCAATGAGCAGTTCTTC	CASSQNSGGNEQFF
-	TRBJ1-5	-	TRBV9	TGTGCCAGCAGCGCTCACCCCGGCCCTCAGCCCCAGCATTTT	CASSAHPGPQPQHF